The 30 T cell receptor beta chains in this list originate from one sample, sequenced in a study of T cell responses to AZD1222 COVID-19 vaccine. The data were produced by immunoSEQ multiplex PCR, yet TCRdb's version contains in-frame clones alone and is incomplete. The sample yields over 120,000 clones, 85% to 95% seen once. This specimen was peripheral blood, taken after recovery from COVID-19. The source of these receptors is an adult who had recovered from COVID-19.

The chain couples TRBV24-1 to TRBJ2-7; 8 positions match TRBD1. Germline CDR1 and CDR2: KGHDR and SFDVKD. The J segment lost 6 bases and the V segment lost 6 bases, leaving 6 bases of the junction unmatched. CDR3 length equals 13 residues. Here the CDR3 reads CATSFQGAGEQYF. In nucleotides, the CDR3 is TGTGCCACCAGTTTCCAGGGGGCGGGCGAGCAGTACTTC.

This chain links TRBV28 with TRBJ1-5; tentative D call: TRBD1 (5 bases). This CDR3 is built from 14 residues. The germline CDR1 and CDR2 sequences are MDHEN and SYDVKM. V lost 7 bases and J lost 6, with 16 bases in between. CDR3 sequence (DNA): TGTGCCAGCACCCTTTCGGGGGGTGTTCAGCCCCAGCATTTT. Its protein is CASTLSGGVQPQHF.

The V and J genes are TRBV5-6 and TRBJ2-7; tentatively, D is TRBD2 (5 bases). Trimming pared 2 bases from V and 6 bases from J, leaving 15 bases between. The CDR3 consists of 14 residues. Germline V gene data show CDR1 as SGHDT and CDR2 as YYEEEE. The CDR3 DNA follows: TGTGCCAGCAGCTTAGAGTCTGGGAGCGGCGAGCAGTACTTC. Translation gives CASSLESGSGEQYF.

The gene calls are TRBV7-9 and TRBJ1-3, with D maybe TRBD1 (6 bases). Germline V gives CDR1 SEHNR, CDR2 FQNEAQ (reference sequence). V lost 3 bases, J lost 0 bases, and 9 bases lay in between. The CDR3 runs 15 residues. For the CDR3, the DNA is TGTGCCAGCAGCTTCCTGGGGGCCTCTGGAAACACCATATATTTT. Translation gives CASSFLGASGNTIYF.

The chain recombines TRBV19 with TRBJ1-1; D is undetermined. V shed 9 bases and J shed 4 bases, with 21 bases lying between them. The CDR3 spans 15 residues. Germline assignment: CDR1 LNHDA and CDR2 SQIVND (reference sequence). CDR3 sequence (DNA): TGTGCCAGCTCACCGGGCCCCGGGTGGGGCACTGAAGCTTTCTTT. It is translated as CASSPGPGWGTEAFF.

This chain uses TRBV19 with TRBJ2-1, with D perhaps matching TRBD1 or TRBD2 (5 bases each). Germline V lookup: CDR1 LNHDA, CDR2 SQIVND (reference sequence). Trimming removed 6 bases at V and 0 bases at J, with 12 bases between. CDR3 length: 15 amino acids. In nucleotides, the CDR3 is TGTGCCAGTAGAGAGGGGATCGCCTCCTACAATGAGCAGTTCTTC. It codes for CASREGIASYNEQFF.

CDR3 amino acids: CASSLDLIGGWDRDTDTQYF. The DNA of the CDR3 is TGTGCCAGCAGCTTAGATCTTATCGGCGGGTGGGACAGGGACACAGATACGCAGTATTTT. This chain links TRBV11-2 with TRBJ2-3; 9 positions agree with TRBD1. The CDR3 consists of 20 residues. The V and J ends lost 0 bases and 2 bases, in that order; junction bases with no gene match: 15. Germline V gene sequence: CDR1 SGHAT, CDR2 FQNNGV.

The genes are TRBV24-1 and TRBJ1-4, with D hard to call. V was shortened by 0 bases and J by 8 bases, with 15 bases between the two germline ends. This CDR3 is built from 16 residues. Germline CDR1 KGHDR, CDR2 SFDVKD. CDR3 region: CATSDLNHREQEKLFF. The CDR3 DNA reads as TGTGCCACCAGTGATTTGAATCATAGGGAGCAGGAAAAACTGTTTTTT.

By share, this clone ranks as medium-sized. The chain uses TRBV24-1 and TRBJ2-3, with D uncertain. V lost 4 bases, J lost 6 bases, and 19 bases lay in between. The CDR3 consists of 16 residues. Germline lookup yields CDR1 KGHDR and CDR2 SFDVKD. This CDR3 reads CATSDLDSADQDTQYF. Written as DNA, the CDR3 is TGTGCCACCAGTGACCTCGATAGTGCAGATCAGGATACGCAGTATTTT.

This sequence joins TRBV4-1 and TRBJ1-1; a weak D match, TRBD1 (5 bases). This CDR3 region has 14 residues. CDR1 MGHRA and CDR2 YSYEKL come from the germline V gene. V was shortened by 3 bases and J by 3 bases, with 11 bases between the two germline ends. DNA of the CDR3: TGCGCCAGCAGCCATGACAGTATCTACACTGAAGCTTTCTTT. It encodes CASSHDSIYTEAFF.

The chain recombines TRBV5-1 with TRBJ2-3; 10 nucleotides match TRBD1. Trimming cost V 7 bases and J 1 base; bases outside gene matches: 6. Germline V gene sequence: CDR1 SGHRS, CDR2 YFSETQ. The CDR3 is made up of 15 amino acids. In DNA, the CDR3 is TGCGCCAGCCGCCCCGGGACAGGGGGCACAGATACGCAGTATTTT. This translates into CASRPGTGGTDTQYF.

This clone was counted once. The chain joins TRBV5-1 to TRBJ2-7; 8 bases line up with TRBD1. Germline CDR1 and CDR2: SGHRS and YFSETQ. The CDR3 totals 14 residues. The J segment lost 5 bases and the V segment lost 4 bases, leaving 8 bases of the junction unmatched. As DNA, the CDR3 is TGCGCCAGCAGCCCAGGACAGGGTTTCAACGAGCAGTACTTC. Translating gives CASSPGQGFNEQYF.

This rearrangement joins TRBV7-3 to TRBJ2-3, with D possibly matching TRBD2 (6 bases). The CDR3 covers 15 residues. Germline V gene lookup returns CDR1 SGHTA and CDR2 FQGTGA. Trimming left V 1 base short and J 6 bases short, with 14 bases between. The CDR3 protein is CASSLKFGGADTQYF. The CDR3 DNA reads as TGTGCCAGCAGCTTAAAATTCGGGGGAGCGGATACGCAGTATTTT.

V is TRBV5-1 and J is TRBJ1-5, with unresolved D. CDR3 size: 15 residues. The germline V and J ends were trimmed by 4 bases and 3 bases, with 14 bases remaining between them. Germline V gives CDR1 SGHRS, CDR2 YFSETQ. This CDR3 is CASSPDGIYNQPQHF. CDR3 DNA: TGCGCCAGCAGCCCGGACGGTATCTACAATCAGCCCCAGCATTTT.

The chain employs TRBV28 and TRBJ1-2; D possibly corresponds to TRBD1 (5 bases). V lost 10 bases and J 2 bases, leaving 23 bases between the germline ends. Germline values: CDR1 MDHEN, CDR2 SYDVKM. The CDR3 is 16 amino acids. The CDR3 DNA reads as TGTGCCATACCCTCAGGGACTCGCGGAACAAACTATGGCTACACCTTC. Its translation is CAIPSGTRGTNYGYTF.

The chain joins TRBV9 to TRBJ1-4; unclear D gene. This CDR3 comprises 11 residues. From germline, CDR1 is SGDLS and CDR2 YYNGEE. V gave up 6 bases and J gave up 7 bases, with 7 bases separating them. In nucleotides, the CDR3 is TGTGCCAGCATAAGAACTGAAAAACTGTTTTTT. As protein: CASIRTEKLFF.

This rearrangement joins TRBV5-5 to TRBJ1-2; 8 nucleotides line up with TRBD1. CDR3 length: 14 residues. Germline CDR1 SGHKS, CDR2 YYEKEE (reference sequence). Trimming cost V 0 bases and J 4 bases; bases outside gene matches: 2. Written as DNA, the CDR3 is TGTGCCAGCAGCTTGGCAGGGGGCGGCTATGGCTACACCTTC. Protein sequence: CASSLAGGGYGYTF.

V gene TRBV24-1 combines with J gene TRBJ1-2, with 9 nucleotides matching TRBD1. The CDR3 loop spans 17 amino acids. V gave up 2 bases and J gave up 4 bases; unmatched junction bases: 10. CDR1 and CDR2 (germline): KGHDR, SFDVKD. The CDR3 sequence: CATSDSVGRDRAYGYTF. Here the CDR3 DNA reads TGTGCCACCAGTGATTCCGTCGGGAGGGACAGGGCCTATGGCTACACCTTC.

The chain employs TRBV15 and TRBJ2-1; D is perhaps TRBD2 (6 bases). The CDR3 contains 15 residues. Trimming cost V 0 bases and J 12 bases, with 18 bases left between them. CDR1 and CDR2 (germline): LNHNV, YYDKDF (reference sequence). The CDR3 sequence is CATSRESTRRDRQFF. Written as DNA, the CDR3 is TGTGCCACCAGCAGAGAGTCGACGCGGCGGGACCGGCAGTTCTTC.

This clone was observed once. V is TRBV5-5 and J is TRBJ1-1; perhaps TRBD1 as D (5 bases). Between the trimmed V and J ends, which lost 1 base and 5 bases, there was a span of 12 bases. Germline V gene data show CDR1 as SGHKS and CDR2 as YYEKEE (reference sequence). This CDR3 is built from 14 residues. The CDR3 nucleotides read TGTGCCAGCAGCTTGCCGGGGCTGGGTACTGAAGCTTTCTTT. As protein: CASSLPGLGTEAFF.

Only one count was recorded for this clone. V and J are TRBV2 and TRBJ2-2, with 7 bases aligning to TRBD2. Germline lookup yields CDR1 SNHLY and CDR2 FYNNEI. V shed 3 bases, J shed 4 bases, and the junction held 5 bases outside the gene matches. This CDR3 region has 15 residues. The CDR3 is CASSEMTSRTGELFF. The DNA for the CDR3 is TGTGCCAGCAGTGAGATGACTAGCCGCACCGGGGAGCTGTTTTTT.

The gene calls are TRBV28 and TRBJ2-1, with 12 bases identical to TRBD2. CDR3 length equals 17 residues. The germline V gene has CDR1 MDHEN and CDR2 SYDVKM. Losses at the gene ends were 5 bases for V and 10 bases for J; bases not matched to a gene: 15. In DNA form, the CDR3 reads TGTGCCAGCAGTCTGGATCCCAGACTAGCGGGAGCACTGGAGCAGTTCTTC. Translating gives CASSLDPRLAGALEQFF.

V gene TRBV6-5 combines with J gene TRBJ2-1, with a possible D match to TRBD2 (5 bases). In germline, CDR1 is MNHEY, CDR2 SVGAGI. Trimming shortened V by 7 bases and J by 8 bases, and 12 bases separated the two germline ends. The CDR3 length is 12 residues. DNA of the CDR3: TGTGCCAGCACCTTAAAGAGGGATGAGCAGTTCTTC. This gives the protein CASTLKRDEQFF.

This clone was counted a single time. The chain couples TRBV5-5 to TRBJ2-1, with no clear D. The CDR3 sequence is 14 residues long. Germline V CDR1 and CDR2: SGHKS, YYEKEE (reference sequence). V lost 2 bases to trimming and J lost 6 bases, with 12 bases between them. The CDR3 loop reads CASSFVSGPNEQFF. The CDR3 DNA follows: TGTGCCAGCAGCTTTGTCTCTGGGCCCAATGAGCAGTTCTTC.

The V and J genes are TRBV5-1 and TRBJ1-4; 9 positions match TRBD1. This CDR3 region has 18 residues. The V gene's germline CDR1 is SGHRS and CDR2 YFSETQ. The V gene end was trimmed by 4 bases and the J gene end by 6 bases; junction bases not matched to a gene: 16. CDR3 nucleotide sequence: TGCGCCAGCAGCCTGGACAGGGGAAGGCCCTTAGGGGATGAAAAACTGTTTTTT. Translated, it gives CASSLDRGRPLGDEKLFF.

This chain joins TRBV28 and TRBJ2-2; D uncertain. This CDR3 comprises 16 residues. Trimming left V 3 bases short and J 4 bases short, with 15 bases between. CDR1 is MDHEN and CDR2 is SYDVKM in the germline V gene. CDR3 sequence: CASSLASGESTGELFF. The CDR3 region has the DNA TGTGCCAGCAGTTTGGCGTCAGGAGAAAGCACCGGGGAGCTGTTTTTT.

The chain couples TRBV28 to TRBJ1-2; 7 bases line up with TRBD1. Germline V gives CDR1 MDHEN, CDR2 SYDVKM. This CDR3 comprises 16 residues. J lost 0 bases, V lost 5 bases, and 9 bases had no gene match. Written as DNA, the CDR3 is TGTGCCAGCAGTGGTCCTGCGGGACAGACTAACTATGGCTACACCTTC. Encoded protein: CASSGPAGQTNYGYTF.

This rearrangement joins TRBV2 to TRBJ2-7; unclear D gene. Between the trimmed V and J ends, which lost 6 bases and 3 bases, there was a span of 15 bases. The CDR3 runs 14 residues. CDR1 and CDR2 from the germline V gene are SNHLY and FYNNEI. The CDR3 region is CASRANGYSYEQYF. DNA of the CDR3: TGTGCCAGCAGAGCTAACGGGTACAGCTACGAGCAGTACTTC.

The chain recombines TRBV6-5 with TRBJ2-7; possibly TRBD1 for D (7 bases). Germline V CDR1 and CDR2: MNHEY, SVGAGI. Deletions cut 5 bases from V and 3 bases from J, with 11 bases between. This CDR3 is 13 amino acids long. CDR3 bases: TGTGCCAGCAGTCAGGGGGGATACTACGAGCAGTACTTC. It yields the protein CASSQGGYYEQYF.

This clone was seen once. The chain is built from TRBV29-1 and TRBJ1-3; D may be TRBD1 (6 bases). V was shortened by 0 bases and J by 0 bases, with 15 bases between the two germline ends. Germline V gene data show CDR1 as SQVTM and CDR2 as ANQGSEA. The CDR3 has 17 residues. CDR3 residues: CSVEDRLTGSSGNTIYF. CDR3 DNA: TGCAGCGTTGAAGATAGGTTAACAGGGAGCTCTGGAAACACCATATATTTT.